A single sample is the source of the 12 T cell receptor beta chains below, sequenced in a study of identical twins. TCRdb analysed the 5' RACE reads with MiXCR anew, one entry per CDR3 protein. The sample consists of 310,000 or so distinct CDR3 sequences, roughly 10% of them appearing once. The data were also submitted as part of a second study, on yellow fever vaccine responses in identical twins.

The specimen was CD8+ T cells sorted from blood. Receptors were obtained from a woman between 18 and 30 years old in good health.

The chain has TRBV4-1 and TRBJ2-2; D might be TRBD2 (6 bases). V was cut by 1 base and J by 2 bases, with 29 bases left in between. This CDR3 region has 22 residues. Germline V gene sequence: CDR1 MGHRA, CDR2 YSYEKL. CDR3 bases: TGCGCCAGCAGCCAAGCAACCCAACCCGTACTAGCAGAGAAAATTAACACCGGGGAGCTGTTTTTT. The encoded protein is CASSQATQPVLAEKINTGELFF.

The chain joins TRBV2 to TRBJ1-4; no clear D gene. Germline V gene sequence: CDR1 SNHLY, CDR2 FYNNEI. The V and J ends lost 11 bases and 0 bases respectively, with 22 bases between them. The CDR3 extends over 17 amino acids. In nucleotides, the CDR3 is TGTGCCTGCTGTTCCCAAGCTTCGGTCACAACTAATGAAAAACTGTTTTTT. This codes for CACCSQASVTTNEKLFF.

This clonotype has more than one count but fewer than ten. This chain links TRBV3-1 with TRBJ2-7, with TRBD2 matching 9 bases. J was trimmed by 4 bases and V by 1 base; bases with no gene match: 8. The CDR3 spans 16 residues. The germline V gene has CDR1 LGHDT and CDR2 YNNKEL (reference sequence). For the CDR3, the DNA is TGTGCCAGCAGCCAAGGCGGGAGCGGGAGGTGGTACGAGCAGTACTTC. Translating gives CASSQGGSGRWYEQYF.

This rearrangement joins TRBV18 to TRBJ2-1; 8 nucleotides align to TRBD1. V trimming: 1 base; J trimming: 4 bases; junction bases outside the gene matches: 6. CDR1 KGHSH and CDR2 LQKENI come from the germline V gene. The CDR3 is 16 amino acids. CDR3 in amino acids: CASSPLTRQGYNEQFF. Here the CDR3 DNA reads TGTGCCAGCTCACCACTGACTAGACAGGGGTACAATGAGCAGTTCTTC.

V and J are TRBV3-1 and TRBJ2-2; D is ambiguous. The CDR3 sequence is 14 residues long. Germline CDR1 LGHDT, CDR2 YNNKEL (reference sequence). V was cut by 3 bases and J by 6 bases, with 11 bases left in between. CDR3 sequence: CASSQAMEPGELFF. CDR3 DNA: TGTGCCAGCAGCCAGGCGATGGAGCCCGGGGAGCTGTTTTTT.

This clonotype has only a few counts. The CDR3 region has the DNA TGTGCCATCAGTGGCCCCGGGACATTACATAATGAGCAGTTCTTC. It specifies CAISGPGTLHNEQFF. The chain couples TRBV10-3 to TRBJ2-1; a possible D gene is TRBD1 (6 bases). The germline gives CDR1 ENHRY, CDR2 SYGVKD. Trimming shortened V by 4 bases and J by 7 bases, and 17 bases separated the two germline ends. The CDR3 contains 15 residues.

The chain joins TRBV20-1 to TRBJ2-7; 11 nucleotides line up with TRBD1. CDR3 size: 15 residues. The junction had 8 bases not matched to a gene; V was cut back by 3 bases and J by 4 bases. Germline lookup yields CDR1 DFQATT and CDR2 SNEGSKA (reference sequence). CDR3 in DNA: TGCAGTGCTAGCCCCCGGGACAGGGGGTTATACGAGCAGTACTTC. Translating it yields CSASPRDRGLYEQYF.

This clonotype was recorded a few times. This rearrangement joins TRBV2 to TRBJ2-7, with unresolved D. CDR1 is SNHLY, CDR2 FYNNEI, per germline. The CDR3 totals 9 residues. Trimming removed 9 bases at V and 6 bases at J, with 6 bases between. In DNA, the CDR3 is TGTGCCAGTATCAGCGAGCAGTACTTC. It encodes CASISEQYF. Complete variable domain (other parts from reference TRBV2 and TRBJ2-7): EPEVTQTPSHQVTQMGQEVILRCVPISNHLYFYWYRQILGQKVEFLVSFYNNEISEKSEIFDDQFSVERPDGSNFTLKIRSTKLEDSAMYFCASISEQYFGPGTRLTVT.

In its sample, this clonotype was seen many times. The V call is TRBV4-3, the J call TRBJ2-7; TRBD2 is a possible D gene (6 bases). The CDR3 extends over 14 amino acids. V was cut by 7 bases and J by 1 base, with 14 bases left in between. Germline V gene lookup returns CDR1 LGHNA and CDR2 YSLEER. CDR3 DNA: TGCGCCAGCACCACTAGCCGGGAGTCCTACGAGCAGTACTTC. It encodes CASTTSRESYEQYF.

There are a few counts of this clonotype. The V gene is TRBV6-1, the J gene TRBJ2-7, with unresolved D. Germline V gene lookup returns CDR1 MNHNS and CDR2 SASEGT. CDR3 length: 16 residues. Trimming took 0 bases from V and 0 from J, leaving 12 bases between them. CDR3 region: CASSEAAQASSYEQYF. DNA of the CDR3: TGTGCCAGCAGTGAAGCTGCCCAGGCCAGCTCCTACGAGCAGTACTTC.

This clonotype was observed a handful of times. The gene calls are TRBV3-1 and TRBJ2-3; tentatively, D is TRBD1 (5 bases). The V end lost 4 bases, the J end lost 4 bases, and 18 bases lay between the germline ends. The length of the CDR3 is 16 residues. From germline, CDR1 is LGHDT and CDR2 YNNKEL (reference sequence). CDR3 DNA sequence: TGTGCCAGCAGCCCATTGGCGCATGGGGCGGCAGATACGCAGTATTTT. Its protein product is CASSPLAHGAADTQYF.

This clonotype was seen ten or more times. The chain couples TRBV29-1 to TRBJ2-7, with D unresolved. CDR3 length: 12 amino acids. Germline lookup yields CDR1 SQVTM and CDR2 ANQGSEA. The V end lost 1 base, the J end lost 7 bases, and 11 bases lay between the germline ends. CDR3 amino acids: CSVEGPLGEQYF. For the CDR3, the DNA is TGCAGCGTTGAAGGCCCCTTGGGGGAGCAGTACTTC.